This entry features one TCR beta chain sequence. Enrolled through a virtual design, the participants were between roughly 18 and 100 years of age and came from 24 US areas. The CDR3 length is 19 residues. J lost 8 bases, V lost 1 base, and 20 bases had no gene match. Germline V lookup: CDR1 LNHDA, CDR2 SQIVND (reference sequence). This sample was taken from a study of blood T cell repertoires in COVID-19. Looking at the study overall: Sites in the United States, Italy and Spain provided acute and convalescent COVID-19 samples.

Original analysis: Estimation of nucleated cell counts relied on the amplification of reference gene primers. Profiling relied on immunoSEQ multiplex PCR, and the TCRdb table lists in-frame clones only, not all of them. Clone size and the V and J calls come from that table; the DNA yielded D and trimming. The sample contains roughly 240,000 clones, over 75% of which appear only once. Sequencing was done on a sample of PBMCs or T cells enriched from blood (not recorded which). This TCR derives from a woman aged 50 to 65 with acute COVID-19. V usage is TRBV19 and J usage is TRBJ2-1; 7 positions agree with TRBD1. The CDR3 is CASSIGPIRGQVVHDEQFF. CDR3 nucleotides: TGTGCCAGTAGTATAGGCCCTATACGAGGACAGGTTGTCCACGATGAGCAGTTCTTC. Together with reference TRBV19 and TRBJ2-1, the CDR3 gives the full variable domain: DGGITQSPKYLFRKEGQNVTLSCEQNLNHDAMYWYRQDPGQGLRLIYYSQIVNDFQKGDIAEGYSVSREKKESFPLTVTSAQKNPTAFYLCASSIGPIRGQVVHDEQFFGPGTRLTVL.